Listed below are T cell receptor beta chains from one sample, sequenced in a study of OX40 agonist ivuxolimab in advanced cancers. Profiled with immunoSEQ multiplex PCR; TCRdb holds only in-frame clones, not every one. The repertoire includes more than 60,000 clones, 89% of them detected once, and over 3% sits in the top ten. The specimen was CD4+ or CD8+ T cells sorted from blood, collected in a trial of the OX40 agonist ivuxolimab. These receptors were obtained from an adult with an advanced solid tumor such as melanoma, head and neck, liver or kidney cancer. Each CDR3 is given with its conserved first and last residue. A D gene is named only where the DNA matches it firmly. Some rows mark clone size as missing; the rest say once, few, many or name a class of expanded clone.

J gene	clone size	V gene	D gene	CDR3 DNA	CDR3 protein
TRBJ2-1	-	TRBV27	-	TGTGCCAGCAGTTTTTTGGGACCGGGGGCCAATGAGCAGTTCTTC	CASSFLGPGANEQFF
TRBJ1-2	-	TRBV6-1	-	TGTGCCAGCAGTGAACAGTCGCCCTATGGCTACACCTTC	CASSEQSPYGYTF
TRBJ1-5	-	TRBV11-1	-	TGTGCCAGCAGCCCCTCGGGGGTAAATCAGCCCCAGCATTTT	CASSPSGVNQPQHF
TRBJ2-1	once	TRBV5-1	TRBD2	TGCGCCAGCAGCCCGTTTCACGATAAGGGGACTAGCGGGAGGTACAATGAGCAGTTCTTC	CASSPFHDKGTSGRYNEQFF
TRBJ2-7	-	TRBV19	-	TGTGCCAGTAGTATTTCGCCCATTAGCGGTTACGAGCAGTACTTC	CASSISPISGYEQYF
TRBJ2-2	-	TRBV19	-	TGTGTCAGCTCCTGGGGGGATATCACCGGGGAGCTGTTTTTT	CVSSWGDITGELFF
TRBJ2-3	-	TRBV5-8	TRBD2	TGTGCCAGCAGCTTGGGCCTAGCGGGGAGAAGCACAGATACGCAGTATTTT	CASSLGLAGRSTDTQYF
TRBJ2-1	-	TRBV7-7	TRBD1	TGTGCTAGCAGCTTAGGACAGGGACCCTACAATGAGCAGTTCTTC	CASSLGQGPYNEQFF
TRBJ1-5	few	TRBV7-4	-	TGTGCCAGCAGCTTAAGCGGAGCGGCCCAGCATTTT	CASSLSGAAQHF
TRBJ2-7	-	TRBV5-4	-	TGTGCCAGCAGCCCACAGGCAGGACTAACCTACGAGCAGTACTTC	CASSPQAGLTYEQYF
TRBJ2-1	-	TRBV5-8	TRBD2	TGTGCCAGCAGCCGGGACTACCAACACCACAATGAGCAGTTCTTC	CASSRDYQHHNEQFF
TRBJ2-1	-	TRBV29-1	-	TGCAGCGTTGAACTGGAGAGCTCCTACAATGAGCAGTTCTTC	CSVELESSYNEQFF
TRBJ1-5	-	TRBV30	-	TGTGCCTGGGCCGCGGGGGGGGCGAGCAATCAGCCCCAGCATTTT	CAWAAGGASNQPQHF
TRBJ2-3	-	TRBV7-2	-	TGTGCCAGCAGCTTAGTCGGGGGTAGCACAGATACGCAGTATTTT	CASSLVGGSTDTQYF
TRBJ1-1	-	TRBV6-5	TRBD1	TGTGCCAGCAGTTACTCGAGTTCAGGGGGGGACACTGAAGCTTTCTTT	CASSYSSSGGDTEAFF
TRBJ2-5	-	TRBV11-3	-	TGTGCCAGCAGCTTCCGTTCTAGCGCCCAAGAGACCCAGTACTTC	CASSFRSSAQETQYF
TRBJ2-2	-	TRBV2	-	TGTGCCAGCAGGGGGGTCACAGGAGAAACCGGGGAGCTGTTTTTT	CASRGVTGETGELFF
TRBJ1-2	-	TRBV2	-	TGTGCCAGCAGTTTAGAGCGGGGACACGCTACTAACTATGGCTACACCTTC	CASSLERGHATNYGYTF
TRBJ2-1	few	TRBV13	-	TGTGCCAGCAGCTTAGGGATCGTAAATGAGCAGTTCTTC	CASSLGIVNEQFF
TRBJ2-3	-	TRBV27	-	TGTGCCAGCAGTTTTTGGGTTAGCGGCATCACAGATACGCAGTATTTT	CASSFWVSGITDTQYF
TRBJ1-1	-	TRBV11-3	TRBD1	TGTGCCAGCAGCTTAGGAGGGACAGATAACACTGAAGCTTTCTTT	CASSLGGTDNTEAFF
TRBJ2-2	-	TRBV6-1	TRBD1	TGTGCCAGCAGTGAGGATGTACGGACAGGGAGCGACACCGGGGAGCTGTTTTTT	CASSEDVRTGSDTGELFF
TRBJ2-3	-	TRBV18	TRBD2	TGTGCCAGCTCACCCGGGACTAGCGGGAGTGGGGATACGCAGTATTTT	CASSPGTSGSGDTQYF
TRBJ2-1	few	TRBV5-1	TRBD2	TGCGCCAGCAGCCGATCGGCACTAGCGGTGGTGGATGAGCAGTTCTTC	CASSRSALAVVDEQFF
TRBJ2-1	-	TRBV27	-	TGTGCCAGCAGTTTGGTAGCGGCGACCTCCTACAATGAGCAGTTCTTC	CASSLVAATSYNEQFF
TRBJ2-1	-	TRBV5-1	-	TGCGCCAGCAGATTCCAGGGTAGCAACAATGAGCAGTTCTTC	CASRFQGSNNEQFF
TRBJ2-2	-	TRBV27	TRBD2	TGTGCCAGCAGTTTACTCGGCGGGAGGGCCCCCACCGGGGAGCTGTTTTTT	CASSLLGGRAPTGELFF
TRBJ2-2	-	TRBV5-1	TRBD2	TGCGCCAGCAGCCCCGGGAGCGGGAGGGCCGGGGAGCTGTTTTTT	CASSPGSGRAGELFF